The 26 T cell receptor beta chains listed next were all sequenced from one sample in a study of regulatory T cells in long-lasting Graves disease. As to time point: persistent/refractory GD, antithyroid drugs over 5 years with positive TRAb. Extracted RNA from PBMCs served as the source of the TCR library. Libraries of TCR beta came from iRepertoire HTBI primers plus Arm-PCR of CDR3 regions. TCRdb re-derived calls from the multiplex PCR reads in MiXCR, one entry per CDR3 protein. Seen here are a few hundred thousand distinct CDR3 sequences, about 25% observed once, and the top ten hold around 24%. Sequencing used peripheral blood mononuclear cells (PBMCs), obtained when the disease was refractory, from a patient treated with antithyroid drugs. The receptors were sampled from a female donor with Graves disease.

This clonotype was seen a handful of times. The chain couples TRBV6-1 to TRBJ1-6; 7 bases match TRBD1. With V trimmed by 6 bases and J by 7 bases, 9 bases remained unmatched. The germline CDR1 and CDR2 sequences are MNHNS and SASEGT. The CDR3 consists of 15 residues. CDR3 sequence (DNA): TGTGCCAGCAGACTGACAGGACAGGCAAATTCACCCCTCCACTTT. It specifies CASRLTGQANSPLHF.

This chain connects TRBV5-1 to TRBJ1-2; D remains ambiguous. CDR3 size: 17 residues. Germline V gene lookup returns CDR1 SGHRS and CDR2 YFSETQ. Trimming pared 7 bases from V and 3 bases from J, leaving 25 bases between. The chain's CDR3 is CASADGSLSRRDYGYTF. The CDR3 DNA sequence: TGCGCCAGCGCCGACGGGTCCCTCTCTCGACGGGACTATGGCTACACCTTC.

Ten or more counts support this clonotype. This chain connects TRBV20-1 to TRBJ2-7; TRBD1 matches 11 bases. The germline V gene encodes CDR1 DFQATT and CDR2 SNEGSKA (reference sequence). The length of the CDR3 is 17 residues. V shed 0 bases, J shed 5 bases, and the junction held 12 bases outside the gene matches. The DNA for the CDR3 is TGCAGTGCTAGAGACCTCCCCCTACCGGGACAGGGGGACGAGCAGTACTTC. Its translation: CSARDLPLPGQGDEQYF.

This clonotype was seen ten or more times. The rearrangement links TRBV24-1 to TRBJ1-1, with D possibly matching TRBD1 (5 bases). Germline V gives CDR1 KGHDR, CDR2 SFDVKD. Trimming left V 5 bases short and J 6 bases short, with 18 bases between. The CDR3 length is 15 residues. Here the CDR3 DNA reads TGTGCCACCAGTGGAGGTAAGAGCAGGGCCTCTGAAGCTTTCTTT. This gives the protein CATSGGKSRASEAFF.

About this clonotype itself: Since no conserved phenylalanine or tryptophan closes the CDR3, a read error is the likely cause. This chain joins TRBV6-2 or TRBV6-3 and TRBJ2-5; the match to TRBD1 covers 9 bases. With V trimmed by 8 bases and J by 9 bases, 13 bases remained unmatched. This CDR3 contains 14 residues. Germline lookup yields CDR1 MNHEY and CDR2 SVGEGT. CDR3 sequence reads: CASSVGQGFQSQYS. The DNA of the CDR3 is TGTGCCAGCTCCGTCGGACAGGGGTTTCAGTCCCAGTACTCC.

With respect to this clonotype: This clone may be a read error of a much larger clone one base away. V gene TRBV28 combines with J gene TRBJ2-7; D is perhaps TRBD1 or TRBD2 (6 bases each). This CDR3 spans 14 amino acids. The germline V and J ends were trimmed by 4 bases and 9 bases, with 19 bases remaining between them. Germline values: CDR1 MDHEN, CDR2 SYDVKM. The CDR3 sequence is CASSSAGQLWGQYF. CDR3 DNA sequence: TGTGCCAGCAGTTCTGCGGGACAATTGTGGGGGCAGTACTTC.

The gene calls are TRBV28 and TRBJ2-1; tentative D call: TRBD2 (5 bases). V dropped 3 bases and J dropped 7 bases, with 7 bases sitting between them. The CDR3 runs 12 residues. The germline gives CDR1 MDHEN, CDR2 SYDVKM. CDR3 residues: CASSFRRNEQFF. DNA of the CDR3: TGTGCCAGCAGTTTTCGGAGGAATGAGCAGTTCTTC.

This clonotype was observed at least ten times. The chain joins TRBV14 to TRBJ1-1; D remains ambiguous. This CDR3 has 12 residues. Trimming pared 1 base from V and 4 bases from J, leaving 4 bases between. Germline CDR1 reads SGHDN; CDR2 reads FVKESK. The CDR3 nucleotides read TGTGCCAGCAGCCAAGGGGGCACTGAAGCTTTCTTT. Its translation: CASSQGGTEAFF. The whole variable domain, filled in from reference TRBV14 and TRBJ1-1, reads EAGVTQFPSHSVIEKGQTVTLRCDPISGHDNLYWYRRVMGKEIKFLLHFVKESKQDESGMPNNRFLAERTGGTYSTLKVQPAELEDSGVYFCASSQGGTEAFFGQGTRLTVV.

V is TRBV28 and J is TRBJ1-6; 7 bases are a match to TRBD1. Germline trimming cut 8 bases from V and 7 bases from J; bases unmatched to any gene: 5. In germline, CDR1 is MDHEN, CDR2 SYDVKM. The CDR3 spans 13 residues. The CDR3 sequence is CASYRQGNSPLHF. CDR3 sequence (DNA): TGTGCCAGCTATAGACAGGGAAATTCACCCCTCCACTTT.

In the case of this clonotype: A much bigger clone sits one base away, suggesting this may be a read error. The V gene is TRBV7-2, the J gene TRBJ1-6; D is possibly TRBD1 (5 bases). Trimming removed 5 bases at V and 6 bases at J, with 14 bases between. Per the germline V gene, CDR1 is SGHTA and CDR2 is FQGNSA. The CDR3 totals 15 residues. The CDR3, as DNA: TGTGCCAGCAGCAAGGGACGGGCCATTAATTCACCCCTCCACTTT. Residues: CASSKGRAINSPLHF.

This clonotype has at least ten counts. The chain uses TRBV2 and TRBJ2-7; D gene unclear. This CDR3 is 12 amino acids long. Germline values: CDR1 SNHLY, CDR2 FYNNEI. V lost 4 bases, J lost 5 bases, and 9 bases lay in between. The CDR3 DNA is TGTGCCAGCAGTGTGGTCCAGAACGAGCAGTACTTC. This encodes CASSVVQNEQYF.

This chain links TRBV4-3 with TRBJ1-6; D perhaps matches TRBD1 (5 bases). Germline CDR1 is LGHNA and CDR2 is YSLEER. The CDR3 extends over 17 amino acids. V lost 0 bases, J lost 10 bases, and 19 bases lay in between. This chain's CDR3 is CASSQETGQRGLSPLHF. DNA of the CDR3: TGCGCCAGCAGCCAAGAAACGGGGCAGCGGGGCTTGTCACCCCTCCACTTT.

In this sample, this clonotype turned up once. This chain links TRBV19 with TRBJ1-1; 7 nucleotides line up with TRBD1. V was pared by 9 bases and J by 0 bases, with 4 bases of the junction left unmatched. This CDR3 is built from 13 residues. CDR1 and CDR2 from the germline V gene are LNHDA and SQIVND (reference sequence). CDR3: CASHRGLNTEAFF. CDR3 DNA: TGTGCCAGCCACAGGGGATTGAACACTGAAGCTTTCTTT.

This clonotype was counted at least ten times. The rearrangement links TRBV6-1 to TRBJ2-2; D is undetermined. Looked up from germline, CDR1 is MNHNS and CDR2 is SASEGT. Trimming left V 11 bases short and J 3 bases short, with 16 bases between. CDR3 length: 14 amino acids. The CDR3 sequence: CAGPMWLDTGELFF. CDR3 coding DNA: TGTGCCGGCCCCATGTGGCTCGACACCGGGGAGCTGTTTTTT.

The CDR3 bases are TGTGCCAGCAGTCGGACTGGAGCAAGTGGCGAGCAGTACTTC. It specifies CASSRTGASGEQYF. The chain combines TRBV2 with TRBJ2-7, with a tentative D call TRBD2 (5 bases). Looked up from germline, CDR1 is SNHLY and CDR2 is FYNNEI. V lost 5 bases and J 6 bases, leaving 17 bases between the germline ends. The length of the CDR3 is 14 residues. The full variable domain, completed using reference TRBV2 and TRBJ2-7, is EPEVTQTPSHQVTQMGQEVILRCVPISNHLYFYWYRQILGQKVEFLVSFYNNEISEKSEIFDDQFSVERPDGSNFTLKIRSTKLEDSAMYFCASSRTGASGEQYFGPGTRLTVT.

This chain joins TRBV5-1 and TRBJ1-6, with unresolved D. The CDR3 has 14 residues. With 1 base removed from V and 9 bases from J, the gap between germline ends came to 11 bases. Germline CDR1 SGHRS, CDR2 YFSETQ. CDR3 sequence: CASSLTSSRSPLHF. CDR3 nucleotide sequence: TGCGCCAGCAGCTTGACGAGTAGTCGTTCACCCCTCCACTTT.

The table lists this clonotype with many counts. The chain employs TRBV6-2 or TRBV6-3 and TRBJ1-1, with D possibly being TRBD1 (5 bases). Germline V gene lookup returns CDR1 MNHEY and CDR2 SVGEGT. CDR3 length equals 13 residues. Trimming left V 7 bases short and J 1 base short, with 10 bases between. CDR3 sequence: CASTLTGNTEAFF. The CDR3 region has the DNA TGTGCCAGCACCTTAACAGGGAACACTGAAGCTTTCTTT.

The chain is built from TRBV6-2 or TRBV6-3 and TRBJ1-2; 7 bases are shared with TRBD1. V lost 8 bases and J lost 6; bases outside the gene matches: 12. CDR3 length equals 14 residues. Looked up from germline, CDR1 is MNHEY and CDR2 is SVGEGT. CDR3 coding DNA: TGTGCCAGCGAAAAAGGGGGACAGAACCATGGCTACACCTTC. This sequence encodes CASEKGGQNHGYTF.

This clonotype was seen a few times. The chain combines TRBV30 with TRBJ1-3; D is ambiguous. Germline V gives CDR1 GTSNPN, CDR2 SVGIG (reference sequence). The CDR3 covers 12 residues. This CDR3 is CLGRFSGNTIYF. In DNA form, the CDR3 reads TGTTTAGGTCGTTTCTCTGGAAACACCATATATTTT.

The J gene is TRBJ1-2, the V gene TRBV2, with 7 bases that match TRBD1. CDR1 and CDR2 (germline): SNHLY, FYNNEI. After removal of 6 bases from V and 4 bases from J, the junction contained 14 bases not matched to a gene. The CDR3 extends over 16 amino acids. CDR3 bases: TGTGCCAGCAGCTCCGGGACAGAGACTCTTGGCTATGGCTACACCTTC. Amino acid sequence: CASSSGTETLGYGYTF.

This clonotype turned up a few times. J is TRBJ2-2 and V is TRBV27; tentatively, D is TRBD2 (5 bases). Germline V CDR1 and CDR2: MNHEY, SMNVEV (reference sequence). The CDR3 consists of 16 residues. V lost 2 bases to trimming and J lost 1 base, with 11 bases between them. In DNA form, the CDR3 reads TGTGCCAGCAGTTTACAACTAGATTTGAACACCGGGGAGCTGTTTTTT. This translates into CASSLQLDLNTGELFF.

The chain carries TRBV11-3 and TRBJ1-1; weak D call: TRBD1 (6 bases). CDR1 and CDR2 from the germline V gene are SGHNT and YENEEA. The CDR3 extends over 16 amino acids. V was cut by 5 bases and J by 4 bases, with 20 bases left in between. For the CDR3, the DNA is TGTGCCAGCAGCCCGGGACACCGGATGCTCTCCACTGAAGCTTTCTTT. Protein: CASSPGHRMLSTEAFF.

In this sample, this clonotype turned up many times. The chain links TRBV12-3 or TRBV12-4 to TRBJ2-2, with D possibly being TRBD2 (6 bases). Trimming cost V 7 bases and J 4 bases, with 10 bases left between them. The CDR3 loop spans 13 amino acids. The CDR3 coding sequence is TGTGCCAGCATTGGAGGGACCACCGGGGAGCTGTTTTTT. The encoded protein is CASIGGTTGELFF.

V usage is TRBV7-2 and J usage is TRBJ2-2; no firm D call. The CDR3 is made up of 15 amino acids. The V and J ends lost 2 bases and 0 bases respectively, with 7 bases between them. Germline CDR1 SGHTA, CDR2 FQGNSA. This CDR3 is CASSLRSANTGELFF. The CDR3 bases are TGTGCCAGCAGCTTACGAAGCGCGAACACCGGGGAGCTGTTTTTT.

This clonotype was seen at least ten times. Written as DNA, the CDR3 is TGTGCCACCAGTGATCCAACTTACGGCGGTCATGGGGGCTACACCTTC. Protein product: CATSDPTYGGHGGYTF. The chain has TRBV24-1 and TRBJ1-2, with D hard to call. The V and J ends lost 3 bases and 8 bases respectively, with 21 bases between them. Germline CDR1 and CDR2: KGHDR and SFDVKD. The CDR3 has 16 amino acids.

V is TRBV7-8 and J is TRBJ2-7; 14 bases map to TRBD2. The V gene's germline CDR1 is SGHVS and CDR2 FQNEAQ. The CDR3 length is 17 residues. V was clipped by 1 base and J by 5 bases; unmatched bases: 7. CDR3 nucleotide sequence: TGTGCCAGCAGCTTAGTTCGGGGACTAGCGGGAGTCCACGAGCAGTACTTC. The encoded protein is CASSLVRGLAGVHEQYF.